Here is one T cell receptor beta chain with its context. Its recognized antigen is unknown. Base-call qualities are not available, and no considerably larger clone is one nucleotide away. The sample originates from a study of cytomegalovirus exposure and HLA in healthy donors (dated by TCRdb to the late 2010s). Study-wide context: An earlier analysis of several hundred of the donors reported more than 250 Gb of sequence data and more than 90 million unique TCR beta sequences from about 200 million T cells. Rather than drawing on any new phenotypic data, the later analysis identified candidate immune exposures from TCR beta sequences and the way those sequences occurred across donors. In a later analysis, previously published TCR beta repertoires from several hundred donors were re-analyzed and high-resolution HLA genotyping was added so that TCR occurrence patterns could be studied. A later genetic analysis used genome-wide SNP genotypes for about 65% of the roughly 670 donors, treating that subset as a discovery cohort. Every repertoire in the discovery cohort had been generated on one and the same sequencing platform. About 280 gigabases of sequencing data and tens of millions of unique TCR sequences made up an early release that covered several hundred HLA-typed donors. The aim of the study was to test whether cataloging public T cell receptors could identify signatures of past pathogen exposure. Roughly five DR-DQ haplotypes were handled as single units for association and clustering because linkage in the cohort was strong. Typing coverage varied by locus: roughly 620-640 donors for A, B, C, DRB1 and DQB1; roughly 520 for DQA1; about 600 for DPA1; 450 to 480 for DPB1. HLA typing included class I and class II loci at four-digit resolution. Among the approximately 400 genotyped donors, more than 70% belonged to the genetic ancestry cluster associated with self-reported Caucasian donors. Using immunosequencing, the study profiled T cell repertoires from 500 to 800 subjects and related those repertoires to cytomegalovirus serostatus. An earlier analysis of a few hundred of the donors applied high-throughput TCR beta sequencing to assess whether each TCR beta V gene segment acted as functional or pseudogenic. High-throughput TCR immunosequencing, statistical association of individual TCRs with disease status, and machine learning were combined to predict cytomegalovirus infection status. Besides the first cohort of hundreds of subjects, a separate validation cohort made up of roughly 120 different subjects was used. Donor age, sex, ethnicity and CMV serostatus were compiled together with the repertoire data. Among around 400 genotyped donors of the cohort, an average of approximately 240,000 unique TCR beta nucleotide sequences was sequenced per donor, of which 15% to 20% were non-productive.

The germline V gene yields MDHEN for CDR1 and SYDVKM for CDR2. The CDR3, from cysteine to phenylalanine, totals 14 residues. Kept here is only the CDR3 DNA, which spans 42 bases and is read in frame from base 1. Here V drops 6 bases and J drops 7 bases, and the junction holds 9 bases not matched to any gene. The library was prepared using the immunoSEQ multiplex PCR assay. The multiplex PCR relied on a mix of 60 forward primers for TCR Vbeta segments and 13 reverse primers for TCR Jbeta segments. Amplification of the CDR3 region of rearranged TCR beta genes was performed with a multiplex PCR assay on genomic DNA. The amplified TCR beta libraries were sequenced on the Illumina HiSeq System as 87-base-pair reads. As for the authors' bioinformatics: A later analysis counted 65 million to 90 million unique TCR beta chains across the 600 to 850 repertoires, and some 11 million of these chains were shared by at least two donors. A nearest-neighbor algorithm error-corrected the raw reads and collapsed the reads into unique sequences, merging closely related sequences to remove PCR and sequencing errors. To assign V, D and J gene segments, CDR3 sequences were aligned to IMGT reference sequences. For a sequence to be retained, at least a six-nucleotide match to both a V gene segment and a J gene segment was required. A rearrangement was called productive if the CDR3 had no stop codons and remained in frame with V and J, and every other rearrangement was called non-productive. CDR3 was defined according to IMGT convention as the region running from the second conserved V-encoded cysteine to the conserved J-encoded phenylalanine. In an earlier analysis of 550 to 650 of the donors, sequences lacking an unambiguous match to a single V gene segment were excluded. An earlier analysis of 500 to 700 of the donors classified V segments as functional when productive rearrangements were above 56.7% and as segregating when the standard deviation between donors was above 5%. A statistical classification framework was built to diagnose cytomegalovirus status from the catalog of TCR beta chain sequences. In a later analysis, TCR nucleotide sequences were compared against IMGT/GENE-DB human TR gene sequences so that V and J genes could be assigned. The TCRdist pipeline was used in a later analysis to assign CDR3 sequences and most-parsimonious VDJ recombination scenarios. In a later analysis, each TCR beta chain was defined by its CDR3 amino acid sequence together with its V-gene family, and reads without a unique V-gene family were excluded. As a way to deal with suspected cross-contamination and a sequencing artifact, a later analysis dropped roughly 600 nucleotide sequences that were highly shared and had low generation probability. In a later analysis, a clonal expansion index for each public chain was calculated from normalized within-repertoire ranks of inferred template counts. A later analysis computed generation probabilities with a VDJ recombination model fitted to out-of-frame rearrangements, and checked the results against IGoR. In a later analysis, TCR-TCR, TCR-HLA and TCR-CMV co-occurrence was scored with hypergeometric tests, and a repertoire-size bias correction was applied to TCR pairs. False discovery rates were estimated in a later analysis by permuting HLA or CMV assignments 20 times. In a later analysis, co-occurring TCRs were grouped using DBSCAN, with TCRdist sequence similarity added in when clustering inside HLA-allele-positive subsets. Co-occurrence clustering excluded repertoires with fewer than 30,000 or more than 120,000 public chains, plus five with anomalous nucleotide sharing. The immuneACCESS repertoire file appears here via TCRdb, limited to in-frame rearrangements. These files lack a portion of the clones; in checked studies, under half of the deficit traces to unresolved V genes, and the cause of the others is not known. V and J calls plus clone size are reproduced from that table; the DNA served to infer D and trimming. The sample data list about 160,000 clones, and roughly 79% of these were observed just once. The top ten clones comprise about 12% of the sample.

Study-level results and caveats: Some IMGT-functional V segments, including TRBV6-2 and TRBV6-3, could not be distinguished by the 87-base-pair reads and were therefore excluded. Most CMV-associated TCR beta chains appeared to be HLA-restricted in a later analysis, and the HLA associations seemed to be driven largely by CMV exposure. The classifier was reported to diagnose cytomegalovirus status with high specificity and sensitivity in both the original and validation cohorts. Because HLA typing was missing for some donors at each locus, association tests included only the typed subset. Broadly in line with IMGT annotations, most TCR beta V segments showed up in productive rearrangements about 87% or about 30% of the time in an earlier analysis of 450 to 750 of the donors. A later analysis reported that several top co-occurrence clusters appeared linked to parvovirus B19, influenza, CMV and Epstein-Barr virus. Correlated functional status among segregating V segments might be attributable to linkage disequilibrium, but an unknown experimental factor could not be ruled out. A later analysis associated 16,951 TCR beta sequences with specific HLA alleles at a false discovery rate of 0.05. For the cohort, immune exposure information was limited to CMV serostatus. The authors suggested that the approach could potentially be extended to other disease states and immunological phenotypes. Strong co-occurrence of HLA alleles, especially DR and DQ, made assigning TCR associations to individual alleles difficult. A cluster of highly shared sequence variants was judged likely to be a technical artifact of the sequencing pipeline. Three of the identified cytomegalovirus-associated TCR beta chains were confirmed in vitro to be specific for cytomegalovirus antigens. In a later genetic analysis, fewer N-insertions in productive TCRs were reported among donors in an Asian-associated ancestry cluster than the roughly 700-donor mean. The study listed 150 to 200 TCR beta chains as associated with cytomegalovirus. Across donors, most TCR sequences were observed very rarely, whereas some public TCRs were present in many individuals. In a later analysis, TCR association rates were found to vary across HLA loci, with the most associated TCRs seen for DRB1 alleles and the fewest for HLA-C alleles. Seventeen rarely observed V segments, including chromosome 9 orphons, were excluded from the earlier analysis of a few hundred of the donors because counts were too low. V-gene and J-gene trimming of TCR beta chains was associated with a missense DCLRE1C variant in a later genetic analysis, and the association was replicated in an independent cohort. Sequencing depth was assumed to be roughly uniform across donors in the presence/absence analyses, though that assumption may not hold. A further reported finding was that TCR beta sequences accurately predicted the HLA-A and HLA-B alleles for most subjects in the first cohort. Compared with equally common non-associated chains, HLA-associated TCR beta chains in a later analysis were more clonally expanded and had lower generation probabilities. In this cohort, only TCR beta chains were sequenced, and detectable features were limited by the absence of alpha or paired-chain data.

The cohort comprised 710 or so healthy bone marrow donors. At the time of sampling, all cohort members were nominally healthy, though unrecorded immune exposures were likely present. The donor tested CMV seronegative and was one of the 352 seronegative cohort members. A peripheral blood sample was collected from each donor, and TCR beta sequencing was performed on peripheral blood mononuclear cells. Genomic DNA extraction from the blood cell samples was performed with the Qiagen DNeasy Blood Extraction Kit. The receptor was derived from a woman aged 45-65 years in good health and CMV-seronegative. The chain joins TRBV28 to TRBJ1-2; TRBD1 aligns with 9 central bases. Sequencing used PBMCs. CDR3 sequence: CASRSGTGRGGYTF. In nucleotide form, the sequence is TGTGCCAGCAGGTCCGGGACAGGGCGGGGTGGCTACACCTTC.